This TCR beta chain was obtained from a study of shared clonotypes between healthy human individuals. General study points: Owing to a small donor count, the genetic and exposure-history diversity represented was limited. Memory subsets had estimated richness that was generally smaller than that of naive subsets.

Turning to this clone: The antigen remains undetermined.

The assay was carried out at the deep level. Profiled with immunoSEQ multiplex PCR; TCRdb holds only in-frame clones, not every one. Of under 1,100,000 clones in the sample, about 75% were seen once. Researchers partitioned CD4+ cells into CD45RA+ naive and CD45RA-negative memory subsets. Germline V CDR1 and CDR2: SNHLY, FYNNEI. V lost 7 bases and J 4 bases, leaving 10 bases between the germline ends. CDR3 length: 12 residues. This TCR derives from a man younger than 30 in good health. The V call is TRBV2, the J call TRBJ1-1; tentative D call: TRBD1 (5 bases). Sequences were obtained from memory CD4+ T cells sorted from blood. Stated subset: CD45RA-negative fraction. The CDR3 bases are TGTGCCAGCATCGGGGGTGGCACTGAAGCTTTCTTT. Its translation: CASIGGGTEAFF.